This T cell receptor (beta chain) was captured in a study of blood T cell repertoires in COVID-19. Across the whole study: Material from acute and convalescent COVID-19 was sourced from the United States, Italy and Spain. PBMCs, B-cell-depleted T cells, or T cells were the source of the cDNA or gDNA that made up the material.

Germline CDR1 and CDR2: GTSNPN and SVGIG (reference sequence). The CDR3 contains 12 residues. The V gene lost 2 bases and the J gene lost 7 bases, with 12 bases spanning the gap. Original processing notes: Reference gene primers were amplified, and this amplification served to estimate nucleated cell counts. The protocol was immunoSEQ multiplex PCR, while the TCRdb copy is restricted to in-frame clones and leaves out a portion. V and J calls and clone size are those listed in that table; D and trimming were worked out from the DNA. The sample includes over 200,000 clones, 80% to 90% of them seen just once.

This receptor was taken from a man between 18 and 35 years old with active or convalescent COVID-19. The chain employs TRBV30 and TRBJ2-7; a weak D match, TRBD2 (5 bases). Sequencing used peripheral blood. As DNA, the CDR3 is TGTGCCTGGAGTTTCTCCGGGGATGAGCAGTACTTC. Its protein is CAWSFSGDEQYF.